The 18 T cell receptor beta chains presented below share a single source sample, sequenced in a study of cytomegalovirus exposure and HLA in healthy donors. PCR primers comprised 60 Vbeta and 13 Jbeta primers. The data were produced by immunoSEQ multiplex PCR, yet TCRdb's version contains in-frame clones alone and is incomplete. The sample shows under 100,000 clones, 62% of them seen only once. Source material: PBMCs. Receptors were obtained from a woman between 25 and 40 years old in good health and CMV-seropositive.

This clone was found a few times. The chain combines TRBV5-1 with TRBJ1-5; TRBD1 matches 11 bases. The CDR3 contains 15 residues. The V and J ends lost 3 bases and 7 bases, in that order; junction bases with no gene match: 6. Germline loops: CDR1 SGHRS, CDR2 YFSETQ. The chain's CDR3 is CASSSGTGGTQPQHF. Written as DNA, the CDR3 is TGCGCCAGCAGCTCGGGGACAGGGGGGACCCAGCCCCAGCATTTT.

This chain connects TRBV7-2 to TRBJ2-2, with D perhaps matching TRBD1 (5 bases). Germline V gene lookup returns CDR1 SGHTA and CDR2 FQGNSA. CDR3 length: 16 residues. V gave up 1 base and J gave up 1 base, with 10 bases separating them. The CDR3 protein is CASSLGGSRNTGELFF. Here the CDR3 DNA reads TGTGCCAGCAGCTTAGGGGGCAGCCGGAACACCGGGGAGCTGTTTTTT.

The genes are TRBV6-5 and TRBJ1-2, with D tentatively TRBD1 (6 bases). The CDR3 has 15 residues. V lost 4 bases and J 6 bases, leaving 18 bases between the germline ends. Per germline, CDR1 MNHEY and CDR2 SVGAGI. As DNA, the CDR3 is TGTGCCAGCAGTTTCGTCGGCGGGGGCGGAAATGGCTACACCTTC. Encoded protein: CASSFVGGGGNGYTF.

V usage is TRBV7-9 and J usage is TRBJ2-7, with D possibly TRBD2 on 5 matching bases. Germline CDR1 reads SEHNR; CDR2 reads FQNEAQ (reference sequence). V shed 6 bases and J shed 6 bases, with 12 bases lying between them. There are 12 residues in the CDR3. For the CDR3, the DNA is TGTGCCAGCAGTAGGACTGATAGCGAGCAGTACTTC. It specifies CASSRTDSEQYF.

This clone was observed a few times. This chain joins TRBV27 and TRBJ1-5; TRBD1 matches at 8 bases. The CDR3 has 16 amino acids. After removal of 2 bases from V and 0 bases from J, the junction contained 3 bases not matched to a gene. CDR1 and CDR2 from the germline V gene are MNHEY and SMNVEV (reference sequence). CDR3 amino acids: CASSLQGADSNQPQHF. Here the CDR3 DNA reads TGTGCCAGCAGTTTACAGGGGGCCGATAGCAATCAGCCCCAGCATTTT.

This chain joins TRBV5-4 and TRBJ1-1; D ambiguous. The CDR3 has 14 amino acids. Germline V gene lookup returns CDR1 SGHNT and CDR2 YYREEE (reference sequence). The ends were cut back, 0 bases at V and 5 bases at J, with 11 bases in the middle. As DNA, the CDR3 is TGTGCCAGCAGCTTGGATGGTCGGAGAACTGAAGCTTTCTTT. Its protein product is CASSLDGRRTEAFF.

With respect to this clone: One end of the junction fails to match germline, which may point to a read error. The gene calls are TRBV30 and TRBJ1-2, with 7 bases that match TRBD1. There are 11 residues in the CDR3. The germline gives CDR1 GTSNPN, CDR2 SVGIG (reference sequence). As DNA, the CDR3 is TGTGCCTGGAGCTCAGGGGGTGGCAGGGCCTTC. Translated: CAWSSGGGRAF.

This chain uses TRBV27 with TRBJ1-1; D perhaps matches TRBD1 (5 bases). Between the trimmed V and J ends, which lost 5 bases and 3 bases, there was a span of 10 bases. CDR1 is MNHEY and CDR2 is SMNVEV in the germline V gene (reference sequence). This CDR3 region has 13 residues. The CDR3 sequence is CASSKQGYTEAFF. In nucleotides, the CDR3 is TGTGCCAGCAGTAAGCAGGGATACACTGAAGCTTTCTTT.

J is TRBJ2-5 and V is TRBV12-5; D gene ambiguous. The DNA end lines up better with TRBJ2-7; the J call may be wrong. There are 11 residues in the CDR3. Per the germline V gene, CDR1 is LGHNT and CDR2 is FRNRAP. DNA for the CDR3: TGTGCTAGTGGTTTAAACTACGAGCAGTACTTC. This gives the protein CASGLNYEQYF.

The CDR3 bases are TGTGCCAGCAGTTCCCTACCGACAGGGCTGCAAGAGACCCAGTACTTC. As protein: CASSSLPTGLQETQYF. V and J are TRBV28 and TRBJ2-5, with TRBD1 matching over 7 bases. The length of the CDR3 is 16 residues. Germline V gene lookup returns CDR1 MDHEN and CDR2 SYDVKM. V trimming: 4 bases; J trimming: 2 bases; junction bases outside the gene matches: 10. Variable domain in full (rest from reference TRBV28 and TRBJ2-5): DVKVTQSSRYLVKRTGEKVFLECVQDMDHENMFWYRQDPGLGLRLIYFSYDVKMKEKGDIPEGYSVSREKKERFSLILESASTNQTSMYLCASSSLPTGLQETQYFGPGTRLLVL.

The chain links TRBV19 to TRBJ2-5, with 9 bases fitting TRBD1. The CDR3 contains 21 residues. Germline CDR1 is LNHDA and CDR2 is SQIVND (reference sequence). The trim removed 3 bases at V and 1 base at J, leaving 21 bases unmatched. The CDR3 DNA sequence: TGTGCCAGTAGTATCGTAGTCAAAAGGACAGGGGATGGGGCAAGCCAAGAGACCCAGTACTTC. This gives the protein CASSIVVKRTGDGASQETQYF.

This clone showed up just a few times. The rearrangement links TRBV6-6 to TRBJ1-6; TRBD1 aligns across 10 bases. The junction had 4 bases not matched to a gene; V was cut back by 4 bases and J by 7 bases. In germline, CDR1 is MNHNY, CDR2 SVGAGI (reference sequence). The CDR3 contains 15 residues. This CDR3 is CASSSGTGENSPLHF. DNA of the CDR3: TGTGCCAGCAGTTCCGGGACAGGGGAAAATTCACCCCTCCACTTT.

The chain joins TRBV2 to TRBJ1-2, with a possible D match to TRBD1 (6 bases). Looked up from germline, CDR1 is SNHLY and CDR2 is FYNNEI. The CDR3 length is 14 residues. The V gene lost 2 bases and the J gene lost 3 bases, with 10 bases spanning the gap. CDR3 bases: TGTGCCAGCAGTGAACGGACAGAGGACTATGGCTACACCTTC. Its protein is CASSERTEDYGYTF.

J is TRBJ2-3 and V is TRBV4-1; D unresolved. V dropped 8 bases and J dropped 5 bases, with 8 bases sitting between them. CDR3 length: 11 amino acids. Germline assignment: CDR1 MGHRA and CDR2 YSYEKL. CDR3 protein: CASATQDTQYF. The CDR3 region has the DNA TGCGCCAGCGCCACTCAAGATACGCAGTATTTT.

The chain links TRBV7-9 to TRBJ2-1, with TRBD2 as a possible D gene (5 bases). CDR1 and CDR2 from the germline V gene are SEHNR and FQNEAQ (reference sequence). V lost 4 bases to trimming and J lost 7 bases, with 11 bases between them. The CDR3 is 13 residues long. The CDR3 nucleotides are TGTGCCAGCAGCTGGATAGAGGGAAATGAGCAGTTCTTC. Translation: CASSWIEGNEQFF.

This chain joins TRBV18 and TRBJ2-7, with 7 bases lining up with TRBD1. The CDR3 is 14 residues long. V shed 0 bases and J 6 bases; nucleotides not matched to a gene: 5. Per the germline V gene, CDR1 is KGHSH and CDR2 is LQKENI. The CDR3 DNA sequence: TGTGCCAGCTCACCACCCTCAGGGGGATCCGAGCAGTACTTC. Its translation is CASSPPSGGSEQYF. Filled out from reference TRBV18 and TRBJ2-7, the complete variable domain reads NAGVMQNPRHLVRRRGQEARLRCSPMKGHSHVYWYRQLPEEGLKFMVYLQKENIIDESGMPKERFSAEFPKEGPSILRIQQVVRGDSAAYFCASSPPSGGSEQYFGPGTRLTVT.

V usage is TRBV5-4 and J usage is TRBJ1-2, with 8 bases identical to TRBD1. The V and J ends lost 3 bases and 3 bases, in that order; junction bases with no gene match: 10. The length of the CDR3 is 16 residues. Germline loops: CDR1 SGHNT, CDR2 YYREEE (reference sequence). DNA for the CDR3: TGTGCCAGCAGCTCGTCAGGGGGCTCTAGCTACTATGGCTACACCTTC. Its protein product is CASSSSGGSSYYGYTF.

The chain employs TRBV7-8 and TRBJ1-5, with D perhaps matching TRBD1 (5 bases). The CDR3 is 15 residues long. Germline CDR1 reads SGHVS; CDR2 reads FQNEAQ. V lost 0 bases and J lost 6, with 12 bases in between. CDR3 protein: CASSLAPAGIQPQHF. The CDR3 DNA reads TGTGCCAGCAGCTTAGCGCCGGCAGGGATTCAGCCCCAGCATTTT. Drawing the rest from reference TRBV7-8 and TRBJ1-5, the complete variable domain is GAGVSQSPRYKVAKRGQDVALRCDPISGHVSLFWYQQALGQGPEFLTYFQNEAQLDKSGLPSDRFFAERPEGSVSTLKIQRTQQEDSAVYLCASSLAPAGIQPQHFGDGTRLSIL.